These T cell receptor beta chains were read from a single sample in a study of shared clonotypes between healthy human individuals. The protocol was immunoSEQ multiplex PCR, while the TCRdb copy is restricted to in-frame clones and leaves out a portion. The data show over a million clones, with about 80% seen just once and roughly 0.61% held by the top ten. Sequencing used memory CD4+ T cells from PBMCs. The receptors originated from a man aged 18 to 30 in good health. Some clones in this sample may be carry-over from other donors' samples. CDR3s include the opening cysteine and the closing phenylalanine or tryptophan. D genes are given only for firm matches. The size of a clone is reported for some rows only, either as once, few or many, or as a class for expanded clones.

.,TRBD2,TRBJ2-5,TRBV5-1,CASSTSGRAREQYF,TGCGCCAGCAGCACTAGCGGGAGGGCCAGGGAGCAGTACTTC
.,.,TRBJ1-3,TRBV19,CASRVDSSSGNTIYF,TGTGCCAGTAGAGTCGACAGTTCTTCTGGAAACACCATATATTTT
many,.,TRBJ2-5,TRBV5-1,CASSLGQSGETQYF,TGCGCCAGCAGCTTGGGACAGTCGGGAGAGACCCAGTACTTC
.,.,TRBJ2-2,TRBV5-5,CASSFPGVNTGELFF,TGTGCCAGCAGCTTTCCGGGGGTCAACACCGGGGAGCTGTTTTTT
.,.,TRBJ1-4,TRBV28,CASSLGSTTNEKLFF,TGTGCCAGCAGTTTAGGCAGTACAACTAATGAAAAACTGTTTTTT
.,TRBD1,TRBJ1-2,TRBV5-1,CASSSGGQSYGYTF,TGCGCCAGCAGCTCTGGGGGACAGTCCTATGGCTACACCTTC
.,.,TRBJ2-6,TRBV5-1,CASSLYQLVAGANVLTF,TGCGCCAGCAGCTTGTACCAGCTGGTAGCGGGGGCCAACGTCCTGACTTTC
.,.,TRBJ1-4,TRBV28,CASRPIRGVSNEKLFF,TGTGCCAGCAGACCAATCAGGGGCGTGTCTAATGAAAAACTGTTTTTT
.,TRBD2,TRBJ2-1,TRBV19,CASSTLAGGTNEQFF,TGTGCCAGCTCGACACTAGCGGGAGGGACGAATGAGCAGTTCTTC
.,.,TRBJ2-5,TRBV9,CASSVSNGIRETQYF,TGTGCCAGCAGCGTATCTAACGGGATTAGAGAGACCCAGTACTTC
few,.,TRBJ2-3,TRBV10-1,CASSDDGRAEDTQYF,TGCGCCAGCAGTGACGATGGGCGGGCCGAAGATACGCAGTATTTT
few,TRBD1,TRBJ1-5,TRBV6-5,CASNPTGGGQPQHF,TGTGCCAGCAATCCTACAGGGGGTGGTCAGCCCCAGCATTTT
.,.,TRBJ2-1,TRBV9,CASSSRPGLYNEQFF,TGTGCCAGCAGCTCCCGGCCCGGACTCTACAATGAGCAGTTCTTC
.,TRBD1,TRBJ1-2,TRBV18,CASSPGTGDTYGYTF,TGTGCCAGCTCACCCGGGACAGGGGACACCTATGGCTACACCTTC
.,TRBD1,TRBJ2-5,TRBV4-1,CASSQVGTGRETQYF,TGCGCCAGCAGCCAAGTTGGGACAGGGAGAGAGACCCAGTACTTC
few,.,TRBJ2-6,TRBV2,CASSSQGTGANVLTF,TGTGCCAGCAGTTCCCAGGGGACTGGGGCCAACGTCCTGACTTTC
.,TRBD2,TRBJ2-1,TRBV9,CASSATSDSYNEQFF,TGTGCCAGCAGCGCGACTAGCGACTCCTACAATGAGCAGTTCTTC
once,.,TRBJ1-4,TRBV7-9,CASSLVRTNEKLFF,TGTGCCAGCAGCTTAGTCAGGACTAATGAAAAACTGTTTTTT
.,.,TRBJ1-2,TRBV2,CASSPRRDLYGYTF,TGTGCCAGCAGCCCCCGAAGGGATCTCTATGGCTACACCTTC
.,.,TRBJ2-5,TRBV18,CASSPGLAQETQYF,TGTGCCAGCTCACCCGGGTTGGCACAAGAGACCCAGTACTTC
once,.,TRBJ1-1,TRBV28,CASSLGGIKQNTEAFF,TGTGCCAGCAGTTTGGGGGGAATAAAACAAAACACTGAAGCTTTCTTT
once,.,TRBJ1-6,TRBV29-1,CSVRDDINSPLHF,TGCAGCGTCCGGGACGACATAAATTCACCCCTCCACTTT
.,.,TRBJ2-7,TRBV18,CASYPGAGGEQYF,TGTGCCAGCTATCCCGGGGCTGGGGGCGAGCAGTACTTC
.,.,TRBJ2-2,TRBV19,CASSIGRTGELFF,TGTGCCAGTAGTATTGGGAGAACCGGGGAGCTGTTTTTT
.,.,TRBJ1-1,TRBV4-1,CASSLTGTADTEAFF,TGCGCCAGCAGTCTGACCGGGACCGCCGACACTGAAGCTTTCTTT
.,.,TRBJ1-5,TRBV2,CASRRQAGNQPQHF,TGTGCCAGCAGGAGACAGGCGGGCAATCAGCCCCAGCATTTT
once,.,TRBJ2-7,TRBV5-6,CASSPIQGGEQYF,TGTGCCAGCAGCCCAATACAGGGTGGCGAGCAGTACTTC
.,TRBD1,TRBJ1-1,TRBV19,CASSQTRQGNPTPEAFF,TGTGCCAGTAGTCAAACTAGACAGGGGAACCCAACACCTGAAGCTTTCTTT
.,.,TRBJ1-1,TRBV6-1,CASRAGGF,TGTGCCAGCAGAGCCGGGGGCTTT
.,.,TRBJ2-7,TRBV7-8,CASSLARGPHSSYEQYF,TGTGCCAGCAGCTTAGCGAGAGGCCCCCACTCTTCCTACGAGCAGTACTTC
.,.,TRBJ2-2,TRBV6-1,CASSAVRNTGELFF,TGTGCCAGCAGTGCAGTTAGGAACACCGGGGAGCTGTTTTTT
once,.,TRBJ2-3,TRBV5-4,CASSSPQRRGTDTQYF,TGTGCCAGCAGCTCGCCACAGCGACGGGGCACAGATACGCAGTATTTT
.,TRBD1,TRBJ1-1,TRBV30,CAWSRGRTEAFF,TGTGCCTGGAGCAGGGGGCGGACTGAAGCTTTCTTT
.,.,TRBJ2-5,TRBV7-9,CASSLGTAQETQYF,TGTGCCAGCAGCTTGGGGACTGCCCAAGAGACCCAGTACTTC
.,TRBD2,TRBJ2-4,TRBV2,CASSTSGRTGYF,TGTGCCAGCAGTACTAGCGGGAGGACTGGATACTTC
.,.,TRBJ2-3,TRBV7-2,CASTPGSGADTQYF,TGTGCCAGCACCCCCGGCAGTGGGGCAGATACGCAGTATTTT
.,.,TRBJ1-2,TRBV11-1,CASSPGRWTGYTF,TGTGCCAGCAGCCCAGGGCGTTGGACTGGCTACACCTTC
many,TRBD2,TRBJ2-2,TRBV9,CASSASGRNTGELFF,TGTGCCAGCAGCGCTAGCGGGAGAAACACCGGGGAGCTGTTTTTT
.,.,TRBJ2-7,TRBV5-6,CASSSTFTVYEQYF,TGTGCCAGCAGCTCGACGTTTACCGTCTACGAGCAGTACTTC
.,TRBD1,TRBJ2-7,TRBV18,CASSPGQSYEQYF,TGTGCCAGCTCACCGGGACAGTCCTACGAGCAGTACTTC
once,TRBD2,TRBJ2-3,TRBV11-1,CASSLSQAASGGDTQYF,TGTGCCAGCAGCTTATCTCAGGCTGCTAGCGGTGGAGATACGCAGTATTTT
.,.,TRBJ2-7,TRBV5-4,CASSPRDFGEQYF,TGTGCCAGCAGCCCCCGGGACTTCGGCGAGCAGTACTTC
.,TRBD1,TRBJ1-2,TRBV2,CASSEGAGGGYTF,TGTGCCAGCAGTGAAGGGGCAGGGGGCGGCTACACCTTC
.,.,TRBJ2-4,TRBV28,CASRLGHFQNIQYF,TGTGCCAGTAGACTTGGACACTTCCAAAACATTCAGTACTTC